These 27 T cell receptor beta chains were all obtained from the same sample, sequenced in a study of T cell changes during pregnancy in multiple sclerosis. Method: immunoSEQ multiplex PCR; TCRdb's copy keeps in-frame clones and lacks some. The table records fewer than 90,000 clones, more than 80% of them present only once. Source: peripheral blood, taken in the second trimester of pregnancy. Source of these receptors: a female donor with multiple sclerosis, enrolled in a pregnancy study.

This clone occurred once. V gene TRBV7-9 combines with J gene TRBJ1-4, with 9 bases aligning to TRBD1. The CDR3 extends over 14 amino acids. The germline CDR1 and CDR2 sequences are SEHNR and FQNEAQ (reference sequence). Losses at the gene ends were 1 base for V and 8 bases for J; bases not matched to a gene: 2. The CDR3: CASSLDRGQEKLFF. CDR3 DNA: TGTGCCAGCAGCTTAGACAGGGGGCAGGAAAAACTGTTTTTT.

V is TRBV27 and J is TRBJ2-2; 8 bases map to TRBD2. The CDR3 covers 17 residues. Germline V gene data show CDR1 as MNHEY and CDR2 as SMNVEV (reference sequence). V shed 7 bases, J shed 2 bases, and the junction held 12 bases outside the gene matches. The CDR3 nucleotides read TGTGCCAGCACCCGGGGTAGCGGGGTCAGTAACACCGGGGAGCTGTTTTTT. Translation: CASTRGSGVSNTGELFF.

The chain combines TRBV27 with TRBJ1-4, with 7 bases identical to TRBD1. V lost 5 bases and J lost 11; bases outside the gene matches: 14. The length of the CDR3 is 15 residues. Germline CDR1 is MNHEY and CDR2 is SMNVEV (reference sequence). CDR3 DNA: TGTGCCAGCAGTCCCTATGAGGGGGCGAAGGGGAAACTGTTTTTT. Residues: CASSPYEGAKGKLFF.

V usage is TRBV4-2 and J usage is TRBJ1-5; D gene uncertain. The ends were cut back, 0 bases at V and 5 bases at J, with 20 bases in the middle. The germline V gene encodes CDR1 LGHNA and CDR2 YNFKEQ. The length of the CDR3 is 18 residues. CDR3 residues: CASSQEGGVGLPYQPQHF. The CDR3 coding sequence is TGTGCCAGCAGCCAAGAGGGCGGGGTTGGCCTTCCCTATCAGCCCCAGCATTTT.

This chain connects TRBV2 to TRBJ2-7; no firm D call. The CDR3 has 14 residues. Germline CDR1 and CDR2: SNHLY and FYNNEI. Trimming removed 7 bases at V and 0 bases at J, with 13 bases between. In DNA form, the CDR3 reads TGTGCCAGCACGAGATTAGGCGGCTCCTACGAGCAGTACTTC. Translation gives CASTRLGGSYEQYF.

The V and J genes are TRBV5-1 and TRBJ2-1, with D possibly being TRBD1 (8 bases). V was shortened by 0 bases and J by 4 bases, with 11 bases between the two germline ends. This CDR3 contains 15 residues. Looked up from germline, CDR1 is SGHRS and CDR2 is YFSETQ. CDR3 loop: CASSLAQGGYNEQFF. CDR3 DNA sequence: TGCGCCAGCAGCTTGGCACAGGGGGGGTACAATGAGCAGTTCTTC.

The gene calls are TRBV18 and TRBJ1-2; TRBD1 aligns across 8 bases. V gave up 4 bases and J gave up 5 bases; unmatched junction bases: 12. The CDR3 is 16 amino acids. Germline CDR1 is KGHSH and CDR2 is LQKENI. CDR3 sequence reads: CASSRLVQGDVYGYTF. The DNA of the CDR3 is TGTGCCAGCTCACGCCTTGTACAGGGGGATGTATATGGCTACACCTTC.

V gene TRBV6-1 combines with J gene TRBJ2-2, with D tentatively TRBD1 (6 bases). V was pared by 6 bases and J by 6 bases, with 17 bases between. The CDR3 has 15 residues. Germline V gene data show CDR1 as MNHNS and CDR2 as SASEGT. The CDR3 loop reads CASSHRDNVPGELFF. The CDR3 DNA follows: TGTGCCAGCAGCCACAGGGATAATGTACCCGGGGAGCTGTTTTTT.

The chain carries TRBV10-2 and TRBJ2-6; D is undetermined. Germline assignment: CDR1 WSHSY and CDR2 SAAADI. Trimming took 6 bases from V and 2 from J, leaving 11 bases between them. This CDR3 contains 15 residues. This chain's CDR3 is CASRQSPTGANVLTF. The CDR3 nucleotides read TGCGCCAGCAGACAGAGTCCTACTGGGGCCAACGTCCTGACTTTC.

The chain has TRBV12-5 and TRBJ1-1, with TRBD1 as a possible D gene (5 bases). The CDR3 is made up of 14 amino acids. The germline V gene has CDR1 LGHNT and CDR2 FRNRAP. V lost 7 bases and J lost 4, with 16 bases in between. The CDR3 sequence is CASALSGGSTEAFF. The CDR3 coding sequence is TGTGCTAGTGCCCTCTCTGGGGGGAGCACTGAAGCTTTCTTT. Based on the CDR3 plus reference TRBV12-5 and TRBJ1-1, the full variable domain is DARVTQTPRHKVTEMGQEVTMRCQPILGHNTVFWYRQTMMQGLELLAYFRNRAPLDDSGMPKDRFSAEMPDATLATLKIQPSEPRDSAVYFCASALSGGSTEAFFGQGTRLTVV.

CDR3 sequence reads: CASSLASSSYNEQFF. The CDR3 region has the DNA TGTGCCAGCAGCTTGGCCAGCTCTAGCTACAATGAGCAGTTCTTC. V usage is TRBV7-2 and J usage is TRBJ2-1; D is undetermined. The CDR3 sequence is 15 residues long. CDR1 and CDR2 from the germline V gene are SGHTA and FQGNSA. V was clipped by 3 bases and J by 3 bases, with 12 bases between them.

V usage is TRBV4-2 and J usage is TRBJ2-5; 9 bases line up with TRBD2. This CDR3 has 17 amino acids. V trimming: 4 bases; J trimming: 1 base; junction bases outside the gene matches: 10. Germline-derived CDR1 and CDR2 are LGHNA and YNFKEQ. CDR3 coding DNA: TGTGCCAGCAGCCCCGACTATAGCGGGGGATTCCAAGAGACCCAGTACTTC. Translation gives CASSPDYSGGFQETQYF.

This clone came up once. The chain joins TRBV11-3 to TRBJ2-2; D ambiguous. The CDR3 spans 13 residues. Germline-derived CDR1 and CDR2 are SGHNT and YENEEA. V was pared by 3 bases and J by 1 base, with 3 bases between. The CDR3 DNA sequence: TGTGCCAGCAGCTTCCTGAACACCGGGGAGCTGTTTTTT. Translating gives CASSFLNTGELFF.

The genes are TRBV4-1 and TRBJ1-3; D is uncertain. This CDR3 has 15 residues. Per germline, CDR1 MGHRA and CDR2 YSYEKL. V was cut by 1 base and J by 5 bases, with 12 bases left in between. Here the CDR3 DNA reads TGCGCCAGCAGCCAAGGTGCGGACTACCGAAACACCATATATTTT. Translation: CASSQGADYRNTIYF.

This chain links TRBV29-1 with TRBJ2-7, with TRBD2 matching 9 bases. There are 13 residues in the CDR3. Germline V gene lookup returns CDR1 SQVTM and CDR2 ANQGSEA. V lost 7 bases, J lost 3 bases, and 7 bases stayed unmatched. This CDR3 reads CSAKRGDRYEQYF. CDR3 sequence (DNA): TGCAGCGCCAAGCGGGGGGACCGCTACGAGCAGTACTTC.

The J gene is TRBJ1-1, the V gene TRBV9; maybe TRBD1 (6 bases). The CDR3 is made up of 15 amino acids. In germline, CDR1 is SGDLS, CDR2 YYNGEE. Deletions cut 0 bases from V and 1 base from J, with 10 bases between. The CDR3 reads CASSVDQGRNTEAFF. The CDR3 nucleotides read TGTGCCAGCAGCGTAGATCAGGGGAGGAACACTGAAGCTTTCTTT.

The chain recombines TRBV5-4 with TRBJ2-3; 7 nucleotides align to TRBD2. Losses at the gene ends were 0 bases for V and 6 bases for J; bases not matched to a gene: 19. Germline V gives CDR1 SGHNT, CDR2 YYREEE (reference sequence). This CDR3 has 19 amino acids. The CDR3 DNA is TGTGCCAGCAGCTTGGCCCCGACTAGTGGGGGGGTCCTGAGGGATACGCAGTATTTT. Protein product: CASSLAPTSGGVLRDTQYF. The complete variable domain, with remaining parts taken from reference TRBV5-4 and TRBJ2-3, reads ETGVTQSPTHLIKTRGQQVTLRCSSQSGHNTVSWYQQALGQGPQFIFQYYREEENGRGNFPPRFSGLQFPNYSSELNVNALELDDSALYLCASSLAPTSGGVLRDTQYFGPGTRLTVL.

The chain uses TRBV5-1 and TRBJ2-3; tentative D call: TRBD2 (7 bases). Germline V gives CDR1 SGHRS, CDR2 YFSETQ. V was clipped by 5 bases and J by 7 bases, with 14 bases between them. The CDR3 sequence is 13 residues long. The CDR3 DNA reads as TGCGCCAGCAGAACGGGGGGCGGGAATACGCAGTATTTT. Residues: CASRTGGGNTQYF.

CDR3 amino acids: CASSFHPLAGGASEQYF. In DNA form, the CDR3 reads TGCGCCAGCAGCTTCCATCCGCTAGCGGGGGGTGCATCTGAGCAGTACTTC. V usage is TRBV4-3 and J usage is TRBJ2-7; 11 bases align to TRBD2. CDR3 size: 17 residues. V was pared by 5 bases and J by 7 bases, with 16 bases of the junction left unmatched. Germline lookup yields CDR1 LGHNA and CDR2 YSLEER.

This chain connects TRBV10-3 to TRBJ2-1, with 7 positions matching TRBD2. J lost 2 bases, V lost 0 bases, and 1 base had no gene match. Per germline, CDR1 ENHRY and CDR2 SYGVKD. The CDR3 covers 15 residues. The chain's CDR3 is CAISESGLAYNEQFF. CDR3 DNA sequence: TGTGCCATCAGTGAGTCTGGACTAGCCTACAATGAGCAGTTCTTC.

V and J are TRBV7-2 and TRBJ1-1; 9 nucleotides line up with TRBD1. From germline, CDR1 is SGHTA and CDR2 FQGNSA. The CDR3 spans 18 residues. V lost 1 base to trimming and J lost 4 bases; unmatched junction nucleotides: 13. CDR3 region: CASSLGLLSTGGVTEAFF. DNA for the CDR3: TGTGCCAGCAGCTTAGGGCTCCTCAGCACAGGGGGCGTCACTGAAGCTTTCTTT.

CDR3 DNA sequence: TGTGCCAGCTCACCATGGCAGGGGGCGCCTAACTATGGCTACACCTTC. Translated, it gives CASSPWQGAPNYGYTF. The chain combines TRBV18 with TRBJ1-2, with 8 bases aligning to TRBD1. Germline V lookup: CDR1 KGHSH, CDR2 LQKENI. V was clipped by 2 bases and J by 0 bases; unmatched bases: 5. This CDR3 has 16 residues.

This chain connects TRBV23-1 to TRBJ2-2; D is possibly TRBD1 (5 bases). TRBV23-1 is labeled an ORF, and its function is uncertain. The CDR3 length is 19 residues. Trimming left V 2 bases short and J 1 base short, with 20 bases between. The chain's CDR3 is CASSQTRRRVLKNTGELFF. CDR3 sequence (DNA): TGCGCCAGCAGTCAAACTCGTCGCAGGGTGTTGAAGAACACCGGGGAGCTGTTTTTT.

The chain couples TRBV7-9 to TRBJ2-3; D is unclear. The ends were cut back, 5 bases at V and 3 bases at J, with 3 bases in the middle. The CDR3 runs 11 residues. Germline V gene sequence: CDR1 SEHNR, CDR2 FQNEAQ (reference sequence). CDR3 residues: CASSETDTQYF. The CDR3 DNA follows: TGTGCCAGCAGCGAGACAGATACGCAGTATTTT.

The genes are TRBV5-4 and TRBJ2-7; D remains ambiguous. Germline lookup yields CDR1 SGHNT and CDR2 YYREEE (reference sequence). V lost 4 bases and J 5 bases, leaving 16 bases between the germline ends. The CDR3 is 14 residues long. The CDR3 DNA follows: TGTGCCAGCAGCCTACCTCCCCGTCTGGACGAGCAGTACTTC. Its translation is CASSLPPRLDEQYF.

This sequence joins TRBV25-1 and TRBJ1-2; the D gene is possibly TRBD1 (5 bases). The germline V gene encodes CDR1 MGHDK and CDR2 SYGVNS. The CDR3 length is 18 residues. Trimming stripped 2 bases from V and 4 bases from J, with 23 bases between. The CDR3 spells CASSEGGAGLVLPYGYTF. The CDR3 DNA reads as TGTGCCAGCAGTGAAGGAGGGGCAGGGCTGGTTCTTCCCTATGGCTACACCTTC.

This chain connects TRBV7-2 to TRBJ1-6; no clear D. The length of the CDR3 is 14 residues. V lost 1 base and J lost 9, with 10 bases in between. Germline-derived CDR1 and CDR2 are SGHTA and FQGNSA. The DNA of the CDR3 is TGTGCCAGCAGCTTAGTCGGGGTTGGTTCACCCCTCCACTTT. This codes for CASSLVGVGSPLHF. Drawing the rest from reference TRBV7-2 and TRBJ1-6, the complete variable domain is GAGVSQSPSNKVTEKGKDVELRCDPISGHTALYWYRQSLGQGLEFLIYFQGNSAPDKSGLPSDRFSAERTGGSVSTLTIQRTQQEDSAVYLCASSLVGVGSPLHFGNGTRLTVT.